This T cell receptor beta chain derives from a study of blood T cells in healthy people across ages. The wider study: About one barcoded beta molecule per two T cells came from capture by template switching.

In this sample, this clonotype turned up many times. Germline CDR1 and CDR2: MNHNS and SASEGT. CDR3 size: 19 residues. Germline trimming cut 4 bases from V and 0 bases from J; bases unmatched to any gene: 14. A J-beta primer mix and a sample-barcoded 5' primer were used in a second PCR of roughly 7 to 12 cycles. TCRdb independently ran MiXCR on the 5' RACE reads; one entry per CDR3 protein. The profile shows roughly 650,000 distinct CDR3 sequences, 32% of them singletons. The sequenced material came from blood. The chain couples TRBV6-1 to TRBJ2-4, with 8 bases fitting TRBD1. This receptor was taken from a woman older than 75 in good health. CDR3 sequence reads: CASSVIDRGLSIAKNIQYF. For the CDR3, the DNA is TGTGCCAGCAGTGTCATTGACAGGGGCCTCTCGATAGCCAAAAACATTCAGTACTTC.